Below, 3 T cell receptor beta chains from the same sample are listed, as sequenced in a study of CD8+CD57+ T cells in acquired aplastic anemia. TCR beta VDJ and CDR3 were profiled, and genomic DNA was the template. In TCRdb, the reads were re-called with MiXCR into one record per CDR3 protein. The sample records about 64,000 distinct CDR3 sequences, less than 65% being singletons. The sample was sorted CD4+, CD8+, or CD8+CD57+ T cells (not recorded which) from PBMCs. The receptors shown here come from a human donor in good health, serving as a control.

This clonotype was found many times. This chain uses TRBV19 with TRBJ2-1; 7 bases are a match to TRBD1. The CDR3 extends over 16 amino acids. Germline V lookup: CDR1 LNHDA, CDR2 SQIVND (reference sequence). V shed 5 bases and J 4 bases; nucleotides not matched to a gene: 11. The CDR3 DNA is TGTGCCAGTAGTGGGGGACAGCCCAGAAATTACAATGAGCAGTTCTTC. Translating gives CASSGGQPRNYNEQFF.

As regards this clonotype: One junction end does not reproduce the germline sequence, and a read error may be involved. The chain joins TRBV6-2 or TRBV6-3 to TRBJ1-1, with D hard to call. From germline, CDR1 is MNHEY and CDR2 SVGEGT. The CDR3 loop spans 12 amino acids. CDR3 loop: CASGRKSTEAFF. CDR3 nucleotides: TGTGCCAGCGGTAGAAAGAGCACTGAGGCTTTCTTT.

Many counts were recorded for this clonotype. The chain couples TRBV3-1 to TRBJ1-2; the match to TRBD1 covers 8 bases. With 1 base clipped from V and 4 bases from J, the junction kept 11 bases outside the gene matches. The CDR3 spans 17 residues. Germline CDR1 is LGHDT and CDR2 is YNNKEL (reference sequence). CDR3 in amino acids: CASSQVGQGAVGYGYTF. The CDR3 nucleotides read TGTGCCAGCAGCCAAGTGGGGCAGGGGGCTGTCGGCTATGGCTACACCTTC.